This T cell receptor (beta chain) was profiled in a study of blood T cell repertoires in COVID-19. The CDR3 runs 17 residues. Trimming cost V 0 bases and J 2 bases; bases outside gene matches: 3. In germline, CDR1 is MGHRA, CDR2 YSYEKL. The authors' processing: How many nucleated cells were present was estimated from reference gene primer amplification. Data came from immunoSEQ multiplex PCR; TCRdb stores just in-frame clones and leaves some out. Clone size and V and J calls were adopted from that table, with D and trimming inferred from the DNA. Of some 87,000 clones in the sample, 80% to 90% were seen once.

The sample consisted of peripheral blood. The V and J genes are TRBV4-1 and TRBJ2-2; the match to TRBD1 covers 10 bases. The TCR originated in a human donor with COVID-19, enrolled during active disease. The donor label of this sample is uncertain. DNA for the CDR3: TGCGCCAGCAGCCAAGAAAGACAGGGGGCTAACACCGGGGAGCTGTTTTTT. Translating it yields CASSQERQGANTGELFF.